This T cell receptor beta chain was recovered during a study of blood T cell repertoires in COVID-19. Study-level background: The origin of the acute and convalescent COVID-19 samples was the United States, Italy and Spain. PBMCs, B-cell-depleted T cells, or T cells were the source of the cDNA or gDNA that made up the material.

This clone appeared once. As handled by the study authors: It was from reference gene primer amplification that nucleated cell counts were estimated. Profiling relied on immunoSEQ multiplex PCR, and the TCRdb table lists in-frame clones only, not all of them. The DNA was the basis for D and trimming; V, J and clone size are from that table. The table records about 490,000 clones, 80% to 90% of them present only once. The germline V and J ends were trimmed by 7 bases and 2 bases, with 20 bases remaining between them. The CDR3 covers 16 residues. Germline values: CDR1 MRHNA, CDR2 SNTAGT. The specimen was peripheral blood. The TCR was taken from a human donor in a cohort sampled during active COVID-19. The chain links TRBV6-4 to TRBJ1-2, with D possibly TRBD1 on 5 matching bases. This CDR3 is CASKGSNQGNNYGYTF. The CDR3 DNA reads as TGTGCCAGCAAGGGATCTAATCAGGGAAACAACTATGGCTACACCTTC.